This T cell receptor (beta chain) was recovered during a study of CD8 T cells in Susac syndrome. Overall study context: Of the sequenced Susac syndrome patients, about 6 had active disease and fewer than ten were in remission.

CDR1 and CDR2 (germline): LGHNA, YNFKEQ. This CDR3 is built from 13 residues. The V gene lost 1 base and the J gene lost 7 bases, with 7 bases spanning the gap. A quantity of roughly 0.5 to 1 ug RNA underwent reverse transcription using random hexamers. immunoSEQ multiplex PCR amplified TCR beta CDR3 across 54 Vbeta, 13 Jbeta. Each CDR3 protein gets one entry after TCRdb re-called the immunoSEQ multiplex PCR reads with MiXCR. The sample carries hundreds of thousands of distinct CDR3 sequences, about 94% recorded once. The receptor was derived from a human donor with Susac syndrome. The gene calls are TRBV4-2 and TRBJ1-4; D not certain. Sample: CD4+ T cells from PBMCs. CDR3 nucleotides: TGTGCCAGCAGCCAAGGGGCCGCTGAAAAACTGTTTTTT. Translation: CASSQGAAEKLFF.